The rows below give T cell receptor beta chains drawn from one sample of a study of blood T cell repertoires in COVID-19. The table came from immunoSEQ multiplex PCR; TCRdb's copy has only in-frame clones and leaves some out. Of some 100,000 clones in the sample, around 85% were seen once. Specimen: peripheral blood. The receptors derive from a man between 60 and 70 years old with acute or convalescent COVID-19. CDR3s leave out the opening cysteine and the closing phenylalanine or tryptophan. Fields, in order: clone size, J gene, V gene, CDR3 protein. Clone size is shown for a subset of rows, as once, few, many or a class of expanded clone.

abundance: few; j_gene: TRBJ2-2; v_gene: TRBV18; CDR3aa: ASSPLQGTGELF
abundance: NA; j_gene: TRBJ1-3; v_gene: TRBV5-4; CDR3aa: ASSSGHRQGTGNTIY
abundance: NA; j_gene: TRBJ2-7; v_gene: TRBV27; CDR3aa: ASSPGLGYEQY
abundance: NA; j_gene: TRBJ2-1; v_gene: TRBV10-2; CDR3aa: VSSGLAGNYNEQF
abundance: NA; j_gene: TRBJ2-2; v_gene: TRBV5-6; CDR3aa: ASSTGLGTGELF
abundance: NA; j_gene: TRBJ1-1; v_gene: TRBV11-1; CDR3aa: ASSLVRGGEAF
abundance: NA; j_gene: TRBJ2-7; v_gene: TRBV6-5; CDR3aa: ASRMTGTAYEQY
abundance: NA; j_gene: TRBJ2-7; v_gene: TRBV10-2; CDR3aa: ASSSYEAGGVYEQY
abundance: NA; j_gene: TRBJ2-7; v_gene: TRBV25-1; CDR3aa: ASSEPGTGLYEQY
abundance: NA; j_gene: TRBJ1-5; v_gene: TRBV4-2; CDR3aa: ASSEGGPQPQH
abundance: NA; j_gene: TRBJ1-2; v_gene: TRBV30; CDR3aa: AWRGDSEGYGYT
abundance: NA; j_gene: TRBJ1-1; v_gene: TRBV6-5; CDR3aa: ASSLLVPADKAF
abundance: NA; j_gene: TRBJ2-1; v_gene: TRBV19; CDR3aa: ASSMNSGRASSYNEQF
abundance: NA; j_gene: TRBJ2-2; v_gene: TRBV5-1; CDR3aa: ASTYQRNTGELF
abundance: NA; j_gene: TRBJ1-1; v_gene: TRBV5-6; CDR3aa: ASSLEQPGMNTEAF
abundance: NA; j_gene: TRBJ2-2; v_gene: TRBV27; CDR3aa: ASRTSGSTGELF
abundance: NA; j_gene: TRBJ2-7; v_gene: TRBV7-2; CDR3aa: ASSMTVLSSYEQY
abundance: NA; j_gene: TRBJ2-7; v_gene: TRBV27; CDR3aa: ASSLWDYPMLPRGEQY
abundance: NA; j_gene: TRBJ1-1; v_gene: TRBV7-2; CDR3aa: ASSLRVDSTEAF
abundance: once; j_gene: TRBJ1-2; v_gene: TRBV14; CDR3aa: ASSQGDSFNYGYT
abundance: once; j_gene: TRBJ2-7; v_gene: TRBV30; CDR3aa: AWRLAGGYEQY
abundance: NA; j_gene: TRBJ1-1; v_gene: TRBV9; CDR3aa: ASSAGTTGEAF
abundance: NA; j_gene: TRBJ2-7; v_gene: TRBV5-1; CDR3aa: ASRYGQGIYEQY
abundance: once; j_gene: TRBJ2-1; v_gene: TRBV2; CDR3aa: ASSLRGVGGAYNEQF
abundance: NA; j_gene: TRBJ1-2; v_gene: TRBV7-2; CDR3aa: ASSQGQGKVYGYT